The sequence of this T cell receptor (beta chain) was determined in a study of blood T cell repertoires in COVID-19. Per the original data handling: Amplified reference gene primers provided the basis for estimating nucleated cell counts. The table came from immunoSEQ multiplex PCR; TCRdb's copy has only in-frame clones and leaves some out. That table supplies the V and J calls and clone size; D and trimming were determined from the DNA. The sample has hundreds of thousands of clones, approximately 89% seen once. Looked up from germline, CDR1 is MGHRA and CDR2 is YSYEKL. V was pared by 2 bases and J by 2 bases, with 10 bases between. The CDR3 extends over 15 amino acids. In Seattle, patients joined the study during active infection and were tracked longitudinally.

The sample was peripheral blood. This clonotype was sampled from a woman in her twenties or thirties with COVID-19, enrolled during active disease. V and J are TRBV4-1 and TRBJ1-3; D may be TRBD1 (6 bases). The chain's CDR3 is CASSQTGIPGNTIYF. CDR3 nucleotides: TGCGCCAGCAGCCAAACAGGGATCCCTGGAAACACCATATATTTT.